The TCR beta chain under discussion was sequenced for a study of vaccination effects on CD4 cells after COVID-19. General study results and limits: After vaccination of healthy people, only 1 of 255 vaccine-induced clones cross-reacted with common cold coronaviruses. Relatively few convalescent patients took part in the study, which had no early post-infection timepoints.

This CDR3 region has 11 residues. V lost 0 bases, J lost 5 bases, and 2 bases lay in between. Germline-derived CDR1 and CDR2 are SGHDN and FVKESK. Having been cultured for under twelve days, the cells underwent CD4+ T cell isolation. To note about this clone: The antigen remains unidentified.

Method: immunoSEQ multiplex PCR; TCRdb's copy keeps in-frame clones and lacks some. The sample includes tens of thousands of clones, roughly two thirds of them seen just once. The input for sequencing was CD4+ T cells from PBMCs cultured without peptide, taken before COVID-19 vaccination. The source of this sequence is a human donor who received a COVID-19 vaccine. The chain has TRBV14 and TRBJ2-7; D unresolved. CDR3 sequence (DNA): TGTGCCAGCAGCCAAGAAAACGAGCAGTACTTC. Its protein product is CASSQENEQYF.